This T cell receptor (beta chain) was retrieved from a study of spatial heterogeneity in lung cancer. Each molecule of TCR cDNA was tagged with one unique molecular identifier. TCRdb re-called the 5' RACE reads through MiXCR, storing one row per CDR3 protein. The sample includes over 75,000 distinct CDR3 sequences, approximately 20% seen only once; the top ten take around 5.9%. Between the trimmed V and J ends, which lost 2 bases and 4 bases, there was a span of 15 bases. The CDR3 runs to 16 residues. Germline V lookup: CDR1 SGHVT, CDR2 SQSDAQ. Time point reported: sample taken at primary tumor resection. Whole RNA came from tumor, nontumor lung or frozen PBMC and was sequenced without being sorted.

This specimen was PBMCs, taken at surgery. This clonotype was obtained from a male donor with early-stage non-small cell lung cancer. J is TRBJ1-3 and V is TRBV7-4, with D perhaps matching TRBD1 (6 bases). This CDR3 is CASSLFDRRPGNTIYF. CDR3 coding DNA: TGTGCCAGCAGCTTATTCGACAGGAGACCCGGAAACACCATATATTTT.